This T cell receptor beta chain was profiled in a study of blood T cells in healthy people across ages. Study at large: The capture of about one barcoded beta molecule per two T cells was achieved by template switching. Notes on the study in general: There was a strong correlation between TCR beta diversity and naive T cell percentage.

Germline V lookup: CDR1 MNHEY, CDR2 SVGAGI. This CDR3 has 13 amino acids. V was clipped by 6 bases and J by 0 bases, with 9 bases between them. For the second PCR, which ran for 7 to 11 cycles, a sample-barcoded 5' primer and a J-beta primer mix were used. TCRdb recomputed calls from the 5' RACE reads with MiXCR, one row per CDR3 protein. The sample carries about 1.8 million distinct CDR3 sequences, around 50% recorded once. To note about this clonotype: Its antigen remains unknown.

This sequence originates from a woman between 35 and 50 years old in good health. This rearrangement joins TRBV6-5 to TRBJ2-7; maybe TRBD1 (5 bases). Sequencing was performed on blood. The CDR3 nucleotides are TGTGCCAGCAGGTCGACAGCCTCCTACGAGCAGTACTTC. Its protein product is CASRSTASYEQYF.